This note documents a single T cell receptor (beta chain) sequence. Its antigen is still unknown. The data were obtained in a study of OX40 agonist ivuxolimab in advanced cancers. CDR3 length: 17 residues. Measured with immunoSEQ multiplex PCR; TCRdb has only the in-frame clones, and not every one. The sample yields around 70,000 clones, around four fifths seen once. Autoimmune disease history or systemic immunosuppression disqualified patients. General study results and limits: Patients who responded partially at 0.1-3.0 mg/kg showed clonal expansion ranking among the lowest.

This clonotype originated in an adult with an advanced solid tumor such as melanoma, head and neck, liver or kidney cancer. Sequencing was performed on CD4+ or CD8+ T cells sorted from blood, taken in a trial of the OX40 agonist ivuxolimab. This chain uses TRBV12-1 with TRBJ1-6; TRBD1 is the table's D call and was not checked against the DNA. TRBV12-1 is a recognized pseudogene. CDR3 DNA: TGTGCCAGCAGCTTTCCCGGGACAGGGGTTCTACGATCACCCCTCCACTTT. Translation gives CASSFPGTGVLRSPLHF.